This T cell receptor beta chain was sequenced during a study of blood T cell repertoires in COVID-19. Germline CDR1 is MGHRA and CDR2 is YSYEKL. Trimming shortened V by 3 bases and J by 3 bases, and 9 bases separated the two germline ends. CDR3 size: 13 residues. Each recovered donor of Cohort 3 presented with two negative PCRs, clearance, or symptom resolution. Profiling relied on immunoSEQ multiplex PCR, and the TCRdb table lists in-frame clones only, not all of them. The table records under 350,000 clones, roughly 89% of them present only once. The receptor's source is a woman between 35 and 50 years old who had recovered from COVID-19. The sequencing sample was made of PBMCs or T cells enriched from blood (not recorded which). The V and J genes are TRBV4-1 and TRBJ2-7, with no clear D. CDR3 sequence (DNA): TGCGCCAGCAGCCATTCCCCCCTCTACGAGCAGTACTTC. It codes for CASSHSPLYEQYF.